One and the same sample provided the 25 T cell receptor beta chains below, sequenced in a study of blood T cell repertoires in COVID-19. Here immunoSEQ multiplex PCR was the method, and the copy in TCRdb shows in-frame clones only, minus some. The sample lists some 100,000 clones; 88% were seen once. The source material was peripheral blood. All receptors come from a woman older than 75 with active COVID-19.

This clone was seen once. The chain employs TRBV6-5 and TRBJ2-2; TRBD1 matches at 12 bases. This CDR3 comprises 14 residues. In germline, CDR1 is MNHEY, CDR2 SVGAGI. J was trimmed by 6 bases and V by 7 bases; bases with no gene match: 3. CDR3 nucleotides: TGTGCCAGCAAGGGACAGGGGGCTCCCGGGGAGCTGTTTTTT. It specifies CASKGQGAPGELFF.

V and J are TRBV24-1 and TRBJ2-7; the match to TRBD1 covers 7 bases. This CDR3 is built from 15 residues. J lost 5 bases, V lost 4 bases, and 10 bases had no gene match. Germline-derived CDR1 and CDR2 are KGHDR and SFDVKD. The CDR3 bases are TGTGCCACCAGTGACCGGGACAGCGGAACCGACGAGCAGTACTTC. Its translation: CATSDRDSGTDEQYF.

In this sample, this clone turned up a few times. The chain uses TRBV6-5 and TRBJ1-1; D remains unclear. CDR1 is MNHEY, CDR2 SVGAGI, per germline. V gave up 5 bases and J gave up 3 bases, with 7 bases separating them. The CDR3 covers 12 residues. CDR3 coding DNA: TGTGCCAGCAGTAGAGATTACACTGAAGCTTTCTTT. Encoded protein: CASSRDYTEAFF.

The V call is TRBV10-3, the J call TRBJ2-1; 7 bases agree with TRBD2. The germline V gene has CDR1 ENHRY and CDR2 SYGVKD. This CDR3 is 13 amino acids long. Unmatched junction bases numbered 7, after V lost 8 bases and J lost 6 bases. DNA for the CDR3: TGTGCCATCGGGGCGGGAGAGTTCAATGAGCAGTTCTTC. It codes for CAIGAGEFNEQFF.

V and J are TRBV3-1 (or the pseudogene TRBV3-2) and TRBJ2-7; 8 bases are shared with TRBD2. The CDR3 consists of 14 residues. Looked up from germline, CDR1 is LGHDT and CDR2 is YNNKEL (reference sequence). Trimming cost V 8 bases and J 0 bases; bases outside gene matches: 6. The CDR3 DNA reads TGTGCCAGCGGTCTAGCGGGTTCCTCCTACGAGCAGTACTTC. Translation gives CASGLAGSSYEQYF.

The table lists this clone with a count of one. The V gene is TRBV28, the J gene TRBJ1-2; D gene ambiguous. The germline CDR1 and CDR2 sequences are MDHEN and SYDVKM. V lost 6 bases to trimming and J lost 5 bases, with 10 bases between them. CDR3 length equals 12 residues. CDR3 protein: CASRTGGYGYTF. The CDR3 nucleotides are TGTGCCAGCAGGACCGGAGGTTATGGCTACACCTTC.

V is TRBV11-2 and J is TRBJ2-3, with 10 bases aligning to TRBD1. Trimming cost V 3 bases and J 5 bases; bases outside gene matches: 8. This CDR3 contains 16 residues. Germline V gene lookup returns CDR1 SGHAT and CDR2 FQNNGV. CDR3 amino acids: CASSLGTGARGDTQYF. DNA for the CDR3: TGTGCCAGCAGCTTGGGGACAGGGGCACGGGGAGATACGCAGTATTTT.

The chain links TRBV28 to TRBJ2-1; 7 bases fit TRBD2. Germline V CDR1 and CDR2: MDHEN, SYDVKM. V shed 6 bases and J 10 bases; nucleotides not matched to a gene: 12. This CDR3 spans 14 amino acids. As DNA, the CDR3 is TGTGCCAGCAGGGCCGGCGGGAGCGGGCCCGAGCAGTTCTTC. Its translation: CASRAGGSGPEQFF.

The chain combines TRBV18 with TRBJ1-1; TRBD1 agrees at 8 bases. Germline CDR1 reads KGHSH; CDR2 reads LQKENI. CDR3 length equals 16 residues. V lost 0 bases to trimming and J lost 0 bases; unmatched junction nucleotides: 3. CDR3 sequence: CASSPPTGGMNTEAFF. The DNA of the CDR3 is TGTGCCAGCTCACCACCAACAGGGGGAATGAACACTGAAGCTTTCTTT. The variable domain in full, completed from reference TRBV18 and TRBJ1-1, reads NAGVMQNPRHLVRRRGQEARLRCSPMKGHSHVYWYRQLPEEGLKFMVYLQKENIIDESGMPKERFSAEFPKEGPSILRIQQVVRGDSAAYFCASSPPTGGMNTEAFFGQGTRLTVV.

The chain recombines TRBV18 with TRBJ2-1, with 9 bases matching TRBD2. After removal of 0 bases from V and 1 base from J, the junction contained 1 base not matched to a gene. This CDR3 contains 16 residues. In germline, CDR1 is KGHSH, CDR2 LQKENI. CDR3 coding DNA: TGTGCCAGCTCACCACCTAGCGGGAGTTCCTACAATGAGCAGTTCTTC. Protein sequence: CASSPPSGSSYNEQFF.

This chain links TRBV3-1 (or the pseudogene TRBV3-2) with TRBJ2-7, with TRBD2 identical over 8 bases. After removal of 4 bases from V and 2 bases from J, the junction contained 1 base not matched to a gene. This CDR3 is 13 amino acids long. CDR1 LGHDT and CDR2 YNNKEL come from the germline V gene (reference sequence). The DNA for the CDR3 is TGTGCCAGCAGCCTAGCGGGAACCTACGAGCAGTACTTC. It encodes CASSLAGTYEQYF.

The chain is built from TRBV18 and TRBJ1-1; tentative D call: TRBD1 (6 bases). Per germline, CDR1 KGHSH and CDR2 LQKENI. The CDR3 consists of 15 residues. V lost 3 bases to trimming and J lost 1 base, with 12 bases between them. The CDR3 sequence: CASSPNRQENTEAFF. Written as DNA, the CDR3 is TGTGCCAGCTCACCCAACAGACAGGAGAACACTGAAGCTTTCTTT.

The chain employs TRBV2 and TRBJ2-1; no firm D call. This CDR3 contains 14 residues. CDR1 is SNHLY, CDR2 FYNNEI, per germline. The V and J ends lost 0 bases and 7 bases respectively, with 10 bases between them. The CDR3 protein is CASSEASRVNEQFF. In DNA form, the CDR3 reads TGTGCCAGCAGTGAAGCCAGTCGGGTGAATGAGCAGTTCTTC.

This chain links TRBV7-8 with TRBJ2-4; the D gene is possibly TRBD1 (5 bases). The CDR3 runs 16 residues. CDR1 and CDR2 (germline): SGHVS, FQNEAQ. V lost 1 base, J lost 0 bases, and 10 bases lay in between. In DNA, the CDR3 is TGTGCCAGCAGCTTAGAGACAGTCCTAGCCAAAAACATTCAGTACTTC. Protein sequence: CASSLETVLAKNIQYF.

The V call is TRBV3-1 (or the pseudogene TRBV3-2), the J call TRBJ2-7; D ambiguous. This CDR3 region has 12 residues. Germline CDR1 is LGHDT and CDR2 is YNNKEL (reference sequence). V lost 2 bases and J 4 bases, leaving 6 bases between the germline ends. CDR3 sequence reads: CASSQRLYEQYF. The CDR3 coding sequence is TGTGCCAGCAGCCAACGTTTGTACGAGCAGTACTTC.

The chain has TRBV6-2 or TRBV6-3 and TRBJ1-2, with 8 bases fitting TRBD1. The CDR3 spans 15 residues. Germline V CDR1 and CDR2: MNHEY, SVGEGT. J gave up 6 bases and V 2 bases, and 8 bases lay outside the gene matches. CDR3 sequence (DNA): TGTGCCAGCAGTTACGCGGGACAGGTCAGAAATGGCTACACCTTC. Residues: CASSYAGQVRNGYTF.

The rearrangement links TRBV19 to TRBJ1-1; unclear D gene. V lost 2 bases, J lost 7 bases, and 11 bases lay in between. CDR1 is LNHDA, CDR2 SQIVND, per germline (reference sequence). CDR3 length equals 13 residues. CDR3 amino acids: CASSIPGEGEAFF. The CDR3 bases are TGTGCCAGTAGTATACCCGGGGAGGGTGAAGCTTTCTTT.

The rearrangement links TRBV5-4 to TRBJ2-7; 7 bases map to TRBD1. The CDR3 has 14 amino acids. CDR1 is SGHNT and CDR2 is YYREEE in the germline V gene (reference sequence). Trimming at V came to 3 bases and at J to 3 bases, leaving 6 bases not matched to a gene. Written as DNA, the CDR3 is TGTGCCAGCAGCTGGGGGACAGCTAGCTACGAGCAGTACTTC. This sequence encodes CASSWGTASYEQYF.

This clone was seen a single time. CDR3 sequence (DNA): TGCGCCAGCAGCTTGGTCGGCGGGAGACTTGACATTCAGTACTTC. Protein: CASSLVGGRLDIQYF. The genes are TRBV5-1 and TRBJ2-4; 7 nucleotides align to TRBD2. The germline gives CDR1 SGHRS, CDR2 YFSETQ. Trimming at V came to 0 bases and at J to 8 bases, leaving 8 bases not matched to a gene. This CDR3 spans 15 amino acids.

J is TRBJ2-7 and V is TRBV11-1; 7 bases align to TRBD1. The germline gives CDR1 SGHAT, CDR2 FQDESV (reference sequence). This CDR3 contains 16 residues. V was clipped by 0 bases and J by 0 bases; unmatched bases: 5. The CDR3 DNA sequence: TGTGCCAGCAGCTTAGCGTCGCAGGGGGTCTCCTACGAGCAGTACTTC. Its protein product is CASSLASQGVSYEQYF.

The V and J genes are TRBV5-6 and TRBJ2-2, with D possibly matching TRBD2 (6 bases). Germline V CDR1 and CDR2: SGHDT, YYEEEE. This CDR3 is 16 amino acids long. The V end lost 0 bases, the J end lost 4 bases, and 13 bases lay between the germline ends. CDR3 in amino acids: CASSLARSGSTGELFF. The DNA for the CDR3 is TGTGCCAGCAGCTTGGCGCGTAGCGGCAGCACCGGGGAGCTGTTTTTT.

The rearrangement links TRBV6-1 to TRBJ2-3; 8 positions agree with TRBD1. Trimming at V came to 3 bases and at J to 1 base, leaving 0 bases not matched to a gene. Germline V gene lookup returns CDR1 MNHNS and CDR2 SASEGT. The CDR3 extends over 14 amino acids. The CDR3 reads CASSDRGRTDTQYF. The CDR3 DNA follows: TGTGCCAGCAGTGACAGGGGGCGCACAGATACGCAGTATTTT.

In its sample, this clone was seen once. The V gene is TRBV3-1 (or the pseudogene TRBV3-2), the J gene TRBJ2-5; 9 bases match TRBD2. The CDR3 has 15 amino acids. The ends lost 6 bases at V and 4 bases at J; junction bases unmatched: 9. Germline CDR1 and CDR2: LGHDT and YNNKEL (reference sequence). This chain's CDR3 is CASRLIAGVGETQYF. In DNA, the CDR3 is TGTGCCAGCAGGTTAATAGCGGGAGTTGGAGAGACCCAGTACTTC.

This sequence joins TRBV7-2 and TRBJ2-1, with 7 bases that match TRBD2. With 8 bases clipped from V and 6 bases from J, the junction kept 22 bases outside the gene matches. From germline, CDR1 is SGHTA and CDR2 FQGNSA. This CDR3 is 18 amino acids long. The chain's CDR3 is CASGVLAATTPTGNEQFF. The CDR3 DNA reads TGTGCCAGCGGGGTGCTAGCGGCCACCACCCCTACGGGCAATGAGCAGTTCTTC.

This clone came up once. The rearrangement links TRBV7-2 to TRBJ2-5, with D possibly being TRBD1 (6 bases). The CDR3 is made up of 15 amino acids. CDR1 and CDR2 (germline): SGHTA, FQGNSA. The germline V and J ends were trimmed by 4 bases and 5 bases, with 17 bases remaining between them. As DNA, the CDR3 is TGTGCCAGCAGCTCGCCACAGGGTAGGAGGGAGACCCAGTACTTC. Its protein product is CASSSPQGRRETQYF.